This T cell receptor beta chain was identified during a study of T-cell memory formation after mild COVID-19 (dated by TCRdb to the early 2020s). Background for the entire study: TCR sequence clusters from the two donors were found to be largely donor specific. Longitudinal TCRalpha and TCRbeta repertoire sequencing tracked T-cell clones expanding and contracting after mild COVID-19 in two donors. The cohort was made up of two young adult volunteers, one female and one male, who were previously healthy.

Ficoll-Paque density gradient centrifugation was the method used to isolate PBMCs. Data came from an Illumina NovaSeq 6000. cDNA libraries for TCRalpha and TCRbeta were prepared by 5'RACE using constant-segment primers, with sample barcodes and unique molecular identifiers added. Trizol reagent was used to extract RNA from every sample. Library amplification was performed in two PCR steps, and a second sample barcode and Illumina TruSeq adapters were introduced in the second step. Sequencing of libraries was performed on an Illumina NovaSeq with 2 x 150 bp paired-end reads. The published analysis was carried out like this. With migec v1.2.7, reads were demultiplexed and then collapsed into UMI-guided consensus sequences. Using mixcr v2.1.11, the UMI consensuses were aligned to TRA and TRB V and J templates and assembled into clonotypes. A clonotype was counted as expanded or contracted only if both edgeR and NoisET called the change significant, with noise models trained on biological replicates. For edgeR calls, a false discovery rate-adjusted p below 0.01 and a log2 fold-change threshold of 1 were applied. PCA with hierarchical clustering of max-normalized trajectories of the 1000 most abundant clonotypes was used as exploratory dynamics analysis. Separately sequenced CD4+ and CD8+ repertoires were used to assign a CD4 or CD8 phenotype to each responding clone. The public sequencing data were trimmed at Q25 with fastp and processed into clonotypes with MiXCR by TCRdb, which kept only in-frame beta chains. One record per CDR3 amino acid sequence lists the most common genes and DNA. These V and J calls rely on TCRdb rather than the paper's analysis. In this sample the table shows approximately 250,000 distinct CDR3 sequences, about 16% of which occur a single time. The ten biggest clones cover roughly 22% of the sample.

General conclusions and limits of the study: Only a couple of mild cases were covered by the study, and larger cohorts that include severe cases with pre-infection samples were considered necessary. Some responding clones were detected in pre-infection memory, which suggested that pre-existing cross-reactive memory T cells had joined the SARS-CoV-2 response. From day 15 to 85, contracting clones showed balanced CD4/CD8 phenotypes, whereas a second wave of clones that expanded from day 15 to 37 leaned towards CD4+. SARS-CoV-2 specificity of the second-wave clones peaking on day 37 was not confirmed. Contracting CD4+ clones turned up mainly in the CM and EM memory subsets, whereas EMRA was where CD8+ clones were enriched.

The junction carries 9 bases between V and J, which are trimmed by 4 bases and 0 bases respectively. CDR1 and CDR2 were assigned from the germline V gene (reference sequence) as LGHDT and YNNKEL. The CDR3 runs 15 amino acids, cysteine and phenylalanine included. Solely the CDR3 DNA is kept, with 45 bases framed from the first base. This clonotype came up a few times. There is no known antigen for this receptor. Base-call qualities are not available, and no considerably larger clone is one nucleotide away. Rearrangement joined TRBV3-1 to TRBJ2-2; TRBD1 could be the D gene, as 6 bases match. This clonotype originated in a man aged 18-30 years who had mild COVID-19 (a few samples of this study predate the infection). The sample titles of this study are shuffled in the database, so cell type and time point are left out; the donor was told from shared clones. The sample comprised PBMCs or a T cell subset sorted from them (not recorded which). The DNA reads as follows: TGTGCCAGCAGCCTCGGGACATCGAACACCGGGGAGCTGTTTTTT. Its coded protein is CASSLGTSNTGELFF.